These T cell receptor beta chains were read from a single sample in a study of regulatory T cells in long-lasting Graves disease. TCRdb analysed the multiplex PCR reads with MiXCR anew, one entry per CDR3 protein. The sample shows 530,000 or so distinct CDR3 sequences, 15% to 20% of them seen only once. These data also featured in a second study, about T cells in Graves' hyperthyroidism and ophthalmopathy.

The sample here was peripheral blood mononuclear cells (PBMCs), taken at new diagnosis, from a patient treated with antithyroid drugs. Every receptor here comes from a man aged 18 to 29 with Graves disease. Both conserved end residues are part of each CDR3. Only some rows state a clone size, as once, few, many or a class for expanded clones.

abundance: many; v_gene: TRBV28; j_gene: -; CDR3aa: CASSLDYLRRDGAFF
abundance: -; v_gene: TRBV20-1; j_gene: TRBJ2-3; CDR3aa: CSARDGGGVADTQYF
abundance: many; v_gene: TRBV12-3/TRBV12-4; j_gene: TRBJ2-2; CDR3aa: CASSLLQGGTGELFF
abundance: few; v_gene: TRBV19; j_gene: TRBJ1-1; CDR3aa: CASSIWTGSSTEAFF
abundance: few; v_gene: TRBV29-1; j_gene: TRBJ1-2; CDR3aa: CSVTGESNYGYTF
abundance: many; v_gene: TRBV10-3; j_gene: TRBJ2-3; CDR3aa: CAIREGTDTQYF
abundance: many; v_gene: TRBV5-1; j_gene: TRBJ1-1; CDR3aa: CASSLRSAINTEAFF
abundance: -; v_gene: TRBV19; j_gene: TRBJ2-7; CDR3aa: CARGFRQGVGYEQYF
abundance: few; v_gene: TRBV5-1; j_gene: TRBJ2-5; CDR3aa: CASSPGLDTGGETQYF
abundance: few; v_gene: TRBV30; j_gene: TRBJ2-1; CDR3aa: CAWRGLSGWRAYNEQFF
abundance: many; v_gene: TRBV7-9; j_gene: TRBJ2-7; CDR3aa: CASSFHPGLADTYEQYF
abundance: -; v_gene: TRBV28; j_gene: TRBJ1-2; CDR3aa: CAISLIRGDGYTF
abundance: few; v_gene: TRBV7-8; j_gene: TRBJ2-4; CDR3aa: CASSLVAGVAAKNIQYF
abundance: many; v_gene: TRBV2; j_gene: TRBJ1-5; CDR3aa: CASMVAGGNQPQHF
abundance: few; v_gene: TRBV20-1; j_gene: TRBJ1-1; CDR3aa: CSAPRRGSEAFF
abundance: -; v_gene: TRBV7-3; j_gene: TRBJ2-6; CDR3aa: CASSSLGLGGANVLTF